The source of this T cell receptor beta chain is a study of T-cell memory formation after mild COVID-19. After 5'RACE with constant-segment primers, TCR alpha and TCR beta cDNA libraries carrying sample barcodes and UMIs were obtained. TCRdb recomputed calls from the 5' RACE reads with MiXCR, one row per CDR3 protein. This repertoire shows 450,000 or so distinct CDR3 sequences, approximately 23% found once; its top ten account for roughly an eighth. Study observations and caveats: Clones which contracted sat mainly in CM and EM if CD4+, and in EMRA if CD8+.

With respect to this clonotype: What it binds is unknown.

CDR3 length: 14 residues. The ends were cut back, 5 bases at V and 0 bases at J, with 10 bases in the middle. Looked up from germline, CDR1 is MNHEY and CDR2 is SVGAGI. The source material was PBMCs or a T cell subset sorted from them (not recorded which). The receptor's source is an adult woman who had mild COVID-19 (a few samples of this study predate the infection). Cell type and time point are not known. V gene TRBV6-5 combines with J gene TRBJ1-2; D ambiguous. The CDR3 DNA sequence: TGTGCCAGCAGTAGCCAGTCGCCTAACTATGGCTACACCTTC. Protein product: CASSSQSPNYGYTF.